This paragraph reports one TCR beta chain. These data belong to a study of T cell changes during pregnancy in multiple sclerosis. The method was immunoSEQ multiplex PCR; TCRdb's version includes in-frame clones alone and lacks a portion of them. The table lists approximately 70,000 clones, just over 90% of them singletons. CDR1 is LNHDA, CDR2 SQIVND, per germline (reference sequence). V was clipped by 2 bases and J by 5 bases, with 12 bases between them. The CDR3 covers 14 residues. The clonotype comes from a female donor with multiple sclerosis, enrolled in a pregnancy study. The input for sequencing was peripheral blood, taken after pregnancy. V and J are TRBV19 and TRBJ2-5; TRBD2 is a possible D gene (6 bases). CDR3 nucleotide sequence: TGTGCCAGTAGTATACCCGGGGGATATGAGACCCAGTACTTC. Its translation: CASSIPGGYETQYF.